This is a list of T cell receptor beta chains from one sample in a study of CD8+ T cells in alopecia areata. Here immunoSEQ multiplex PCR was the method, and the copy in TCRdb shows in-frame clones only, minus some. The repertoire holds 200,000 to 250,000 clones, with roughly 64% as singletons. The sample in question was CD4+ T cells sorted from blood, obtained at week 4, from a patient treated with tofacitinib. All receptors come from a human donor with alopecia areata. Both conserved end residues are part of each CDR3. The order of the fields is J gene, D gene, clone size, V gene, CDR3 protein, CDR3 DNA. A D gene is named only where the DNA matches it firmly. Size tells how often a clone was seen (once, few, many) or the class of an expanded clone, and some rows leave it out.

>TRBJ2-7|TRBD1|NA|TRBV27
CASADPGQFNEQYF
TGTGCCAGCGCTGACCCGGGACAGTTCAACGAGCAGTACTTC
>TRBJ2-3|TRBD1|NA|TRBV5-4
CASSTQGADTQYF
TGTGCCAGCAGCACACAGGGGGCAGATACGCAGTATTTT
>TRBJ1-6|NA|NA|TRBV7-9
CASSPTDSPLHF
TGTGCCAGCAGTCCTACAGATTCACCCCTCCACTTT
>TRBJ1-6|NA|once|TRBV4-3
CASSQGTISYNSPLHF
TGCGCCAGCAGCCAAGGTACCATCTCCTATAATTCACCCCTCCACTTT
>TRBJ2-7|TRBD1|NA|TRBV5-4
CASSFFRGTGGYEQYF
TGTGCCAGCAGCTTTTTCCGGGGGACAGGAGGGTACGAGCAGTACTTC
>TRBJ2-3|TRBD2|NA|TRBV5-1
CASTQTSSVTSTDTQYF
TGCGCCAGCACACAGACTAGCTCGGTAACTAGCACAGATACGCAGTATTTT
>TRBJ2-6|NA|NA|TRBV30
CASSRSSGANVLTF
TGTGCCTCCTCGAGATCCTCTGGGGCCAACGTCCTGACTTTC
>TRBJ2-6|NA|NA|TRBV5-4
CASSLGQSGANVLTF
TGTGCCAGCAGCTTGGGGCAGTCTGGGGCCAACGTCCTGACTTTC
>TRBJ2-3|NA|NA|TRBV5-1
CASSYGGPNTDTQYF
TGCGCCAGCAGCTACGGTGGGCCCAACACAGATACGCAGTATTTT
>TRBJ2-7|TRBD1|NA|TRBV11-2
CASSLARGQGIEQYF
TGTGCCAGCAGCTTAGCCAGAGGACAGGGGATCGAGCAGTACTTC
>TRBJ1-6|NA|NA|TRBV30
CAWSVGSPNSPLHF
TGTGCCTGGAGTGTGGGCAGCCCTAATTCACCCCTCCACTTT
>TRBJ1-3|TRBD1|NA|TRBV6-5
CASRRGTGRGNTIYF
TGTGCCAGCAGACGCGGGACAGGCCGCGGAAACACCATATATTTT
>TRBJ2-1|NA|NA|TRBV7-9
CASSSSGLVSYNEQFF
TGTGCCAGCAGCTCCTCGGGACTTGTCTCCTACAATGAGCAGTTCTTC
>TRBJ1-1|NA|NA|TRBV19
CASSHFRLNTEAFF
TGTGCCAGTAGCCACTTCAGACTGAACACTGAAGCTTTCTTT
>TRBJ2-5|NA|few|TRBV9
CASSVEAVGGETQYF
TGTGCCAGCAGCGTAGAGGCAGTGGGGGGAGAGACCCAGTACTTC
>TRBJ1-5|TRBD1|NA|TRBV29-1
CSAVTGGGSQPQHF
TGCAGCGCCGTTACAGGGGGCGGGAGTCAGCCCCAGCATTTT
>TRBJ2-1|NA|few|TRBV29-1
CSVDRSRYNEQFF
TGCAGCGTTGATAGGAGCCGGTACAATGAGCAGTTCTTC
>TRBJ2-2|NA|few|TRBV5-1
CASSFAGELFF
TGCGCCAGCAGCTTTGCCGGGGAGCTGTTTTTT
>TRBJ2-3|NA|NA|TRBV29-1
CSILAGDTQYF
TGCAGCATCCTAGCTGGAGATACGCAGTATTTT
>TRBJ1-1|TRBD1|few|TRBV7-2
CASSSEQGRDAFF
TGTGCCAGCAGCTCCGAACAGGGGAGGGATGCTTTCTTT
>TRBJ1-1|NA|NA|TRBV13
CASSLTTGHEAFF
TGTGCCAGCAGCTTAACTACAGGGCATGAAGCTTTCTTT
>TRBJ2-3|NA|NA|TRBV4-1
CASSQVVGSSLATQYF
TGCGCCAGCAGCCAAGTGGTGGGTAGCTCCCTCGCTACGCAGTATTTT
>TRBJ2-5|NA|NA|TRBV7-9
CASSWGASETQYF
TGTGCCAGCAGCTGGGGGGCCTCGGAGACCCAGTACTTC
>TRBJ2-1|TRBD2|NA|TRBV29-1
CSVEPTSGGYNEQFF
TGCAGCGTGGAACCGACTAGCGGGGGCTATAATGAGCAGTTCTTC
>TRBJ2-1|TRBD2|NA|TRBV5-1
CASSFLAGAYNEQFF
TGCGCCAGCAGCTTTCTAGCGGGGGCCTACAATGAGCAGTTCTTC
>TRBJ2-3|TRBD1|NA|TRBV5-1
CASSQDRGTDTQYF
TGCGCCAGCAGCCAAGACAGGGGCACAGATACGCAGTATTTT
>TRBJ2-7|NA|once|TRBV6-5
CASSWSGVLYEQYF
TGTGCCAGCAGTTGGTCAGGTGTGTTATACGAGCAGTACTTC
>TRBJ1-1|TRBD1|NA|TRBV5-1
CASSSGTANTEAFF
TGCGCCAGCAGCTCCGGGACAGCGAACACTGAAGCTTTCTTT
>TRBJ1-1|NA|NA|TRBV25-1
CASSGLNTEAFF
TGTGCCAGCAGTGGCTTGAACACTGAAGCTTTCTTT
>TRBJ1-3|NA|NA|TRBV30
CAAGSSGNTIYF
TGTGCTGCAGGGTCGTCTGGAAACACCATATATTTT
>TRBJ2-1|TRBD1|NA|TRBV7-2
CASSARAGTGIREQFF
TGTGCCAGCAGCGCTAGGGCCGGGACAGGGATACGTGAGCAGTTCTTC
>TRBJ1-5|NA|few|TRBV6-6
CASSPPGPQHF
TGTGCCAGCAGTCCTCCGGGGCCCCAGCATTTT
>TRBJ2-5|TRBD2|few|TRBV7-2
CASSSGLAETQYF
TGTGCCAGCAGCTCGGGACTAGCGGAGACCCAGTACTTC
>TRBJ2-7|NA|NA|TRBV7-2
CASSPGAGTFREYF
TGTGCCAGCAGCCCTGGGGCAGGGACTTTCCGAGAGTACTTC
>TRBJ1-2|TRBD1|NA|TRBV10-3
CAISWDSNYGYTF
TGTGCCATCAGCTGGGACAGTAACTATGGCTACACCTTC
>TRBJ1-6|NA|NA|TRBV6-5
CASSYSTLSYNSPLHF
TGTGCCAGCAGTTACTCGACACTCTCCTATAATTCACCCCTCCACTTT
>TRBJ2-2|NA|NA|TRBV2
CASSDPAETGELFF
TGTGCCAGCAGTGACCCCGCAGAGACCGGGGAGCTGTTTTTT
>TRBJ2-6|NA|NA|TRBV2
CASTTREGANVLTF
TGTGCCAGCACCACGCGTGAGGGGGCCAACGTCCTGACTTTC
>TRBJ1-1|NA|NA|TRBV5-6
CASSLAVTRGTEAFF
TGTGCCAGCAGCTTGGCCGTCACTAGAGGAACTGAAGCTTTCTTT
>TRBJ1-1|TRBD1|NA|TRBV5-1
CASLTGTGSTEAFF
TGCGCCAGTCTGACCGGGACAGGGAGTACTGAAGCTTTCTTT
>TRBJ2-1|TRBD2|once|TRBV10-3
CAISGASGGDNEQFF
TGTGCCATCAGTGGGGCTAGCGGGGGGGACAATGAGCAGTTCTTC
>TRBJ2-3|NA|few|TRBV10-2
CASSDRDTQYF
TGCGCCAGCAGTGATCGCGATACGCAGTATTTT
>TRBJ2-3|TRBD2|once|TRBV11-2
CASSSSPTSGGAGDTQYF
TGTGCCAGCAGCTCGAGCCCTACTAGCGGGGGGGCAGGGGATACGCAGTATTTT